A single sample gave rise to the 24 T cell receptor beta chains below, sequenced in a study of cytomegalovirus exposure and HLA in healthy donors. 60 Vbeta and 13 Jbeta primers were used in PCR. Clones were read by immunoSEQ multiplex PCR, and TCRdb kept only the in-frame ones, dropping some. This table holds fewer than 120,000 clones, over 65% found once. Sequencing was performed on PBMCs. These receptors originate from a woman under 40 in good health and CMV-seronegative.

Here the CDR3 reads CASRKQSMNTEAFF. CDR3 nucleotides: TGTGCCAGCAGGAAACAGAGCATGAACACTGAAGCTTTCTTT. This rearrangement joins TRBV6-1 to TRBJ1-1; D gene ambiguous. V was shortened by 6 bases and J by 0 bases, with 11 bases between the two germline ends. This CDR3 comprises 14 residues. Germline V lookup: CDR1 MNHNS, CDR2 SASEGT.

The V call is TRBV28, the J call TRBJ2-7, with D possibly matching TRBD1 (6 bases). The CDR3 sequence is 13 residues long. The V end lost 6 bases, the J end lost 4 bases, and 13 bases lay between the germline ends. The germline V gene has CDR1 MDHEN and CDR2 SYDVKM. CDR3 bases: TGTGCCAGCAGATGGCAGGGGAGTTACGAGCAGTACTTC. Residues: CASRWQGSYEQYF.

The chain carries TRBV4-2 and TRBJ1-6; D perhaps matches TRBD1 (5 bases). V shed 0 bases and J shed 17 bases, with 11 bases lying between them. The length of the CDR3 is 12 residues. The germline V gene encodes CDR1 LGHNA and CDR2 YNFKEQ. The CDR3 DNA follows: TGTGCCAGCAGCCAAGATCTAGGGGCCATCCACTTT. Amino acids: CASSQDLGAIHF.

The chain combines TRBV7-2 with TRBJ2-7; 11 nucleotides line up with TRBD2. The CDR3 spans 14 residues. Germline V gene lookup returns CDR1 SGHTA and CDR2 FQGNSA. Trimming at V came to 8 bases and at J to 0 bases, leaving 3 bases not matched to a gene. CDR3 residues: CASLGTSGSYEQYF. CDR3 DNA: TGTGCCAGCCTTGGGACTAGCGGCTCCTACGAGCAGTACTTC.

This clone was seen a handful of times. V gene TRBV5-4 combines with J gene TRBJ2-7; D gene ambiguous. CDR1 is SGHNT and CDR2 is YYREEE in the germline V gene (reference sequence). V lost 0 bases, J lost 6 bases, and 19 bases lay in between. This CDR3 is 16 amino acids long. The CDR3 protein is CASSLALVGAASEQYF. Here the CDR3 DNA reads TGTGCCAGCAGCTTGGCCCTGGTAGGAGCTGCCTCCGAGCAGTACTTC.

DNA of the CDR3: TGTGCCAGCAATAAACAGGGGGCTATGAACACTGAAGCTTTCTTT. Amino acids: CASNKQGAMNTEAFF. The chain employs TRBV6-5 and TRBJ1-1; 9 positions agree with TRBD1. J gave up 0 bases and V 7 bases, and 6 bases lay outside the gene matches. The CDR3 contains 15 residues. Germline V gives CDR1 MNHEY, CDR2 SVGAGI.

The chain is built from TRBV28 and TRBJ2-2, with 7 bases aligning to TRBD1. Unmatched junction bases numbered 10, after V lost 10 bases and J lost 5 bases. This CDR3 has 14 residues. Germline CDR1 is MDHEN and CDR2 is SYDVKM. The CDR3 sequence is CAITQAGGTGELFF. In DNA, the CDR3 is TGTGCCATAACCCAGGCAGGGGGTACCGGGGAGCTGTTTTTT.

This clone was recorded only once. The CDR3 is CSVGSGVGSPLHF. The CDR3 region has the DNA TGCAGCGTTGGATCCGGGGTGGGTTCACCCCTCCACTTT. The chain is built from TRBV29-1 and TRBJ1-6, with D unresolved. The CDR3 length is 13 residues. Germline V gene sequence: CDR1 SQVTM, CDR2 ANQGSEA. With 4 bases removed from V and 9 bases from J, the gap between germline ends came to 13 bases.

The V gene is TRBV6-4, the J gene TRBJ1-3, with D uncertain. The CDR3 loop spans 13 amino acids. Germline lookup yields CDR1 MRHNA and CDR2 SNTAGT. Trimming stripped 1 base from V and 7 bases from J, with 8 bases between. CDR3 DNA sequence: TGTGCCAGCAGTGACTGGGCTCGTAACACCATATATTTT. Its translation is CASSDWARNTIYF.

This chain joins TRBV4-1 and TRBJ1-2; D gene unclear. V gave up 6 bases and J gave up 0 bases, with 17 bases separating them. Germline loops: CDR1 MGHRA, CDR2 YSYEKL. CDR3 length: 16 amino acids. For the CDR3, the DNA is TGCGCCAGCAGTCCCCCTAAGCCCCGAACTAACTATGGCTACACCTTC. Translation gives CASSPPKPRTNYGYTF.

This clone turned up a few times. The J gene is TRBJ1-3, the V gene TRBV5-4, with D possibly being TRBD1 (6 bases). The germline CDR1 and CDR2 sequences are SGHNT and YYREEE (reference sequence). Between the trimmed V and J ends, which lost 2 bases and 2 bases, there was a span of 17 bases. The CDR3 has 17 amino acids. CDR3 sequence: CASSFGPGTSAGNTIYF. CDR3 bases: TGTGCCAGCAGCTTTGGGCCCGGGACATCGGCTGGAAACACCATATATTTT.

The V and J genes are TRBV7-9 and TRBJ1-1; 7 nucleotides match TRBD1. V was clipped by 5 bases and J by 5 bases; unmatched bases: 11. CDR1 and CDR2 (germline): SEHNR, FQNEAQ (reference sequence). The CDR3 loop spans 15 amino acids. The CDR3, as DNA: TGTGCCAGCAGCACCCGACAGGGTATCTTGACTGAAGCTTTCTTT. It translates to CASSTRQGILTEAFF. The whole variable domain, remainder taken from reference TRBV7-9 and TRBJ1-1, is DTGVSQNPRHKITKRGQNVTFRCDPISEHNRLYWYRQTLGQGPEFLTYFQNEAQLEKSRLLSDRFSAERPKGSFSTLEIQRTEQGDSAMYLCASSTRQGILTEAFFGQGTRLTVV.

This chain uses TRBV19 with TRBJ2-2, with TRBD2 as a possible D gene (7 bases). This CDR3 region has 13 residues. Germline V gene data show CDR1 as LNHDA and CDR2 as SQIVND (reference sequence). V lost 7 bases, J lost 6 bases, and 12 bases lay in between. The CDR3 protein is CASKGGGAGELFF. CDR3 DNA sequence: TGTGCCAGTAAAGGAGGGGGGGCCGGGGAGCTGTTTTTT. Drawing the rest from reference TRBV19 and TRBJ2-2, the complete variable domain is DGGITQSPKYLFRKEGQNVTLSCEQNLNHDAMYWYRQDPGQGLRLIYYSQIVNDFQKGDIAEGYSVSREKKESFPLTVTSAQKNPTAFYLCASKGGGAGELFFGEGSRLTVL.

The genes are TRBV10-3 and TRBJ1-6, with 7 bases that match TRBD1. In germline, CDR1 is ENHRY, CDR2 SYGVKD. The CDR3 has 13 residues. Trimming removed 7 bases from V and 4 bases from J; junction bases left unmatched: 1. Written as DNA, the CDR3 is TGTGCCATCACGGGACAGTATAATTCACCCCTCCACTTT. Its protein product is CAITGQYNSPLHF.

Concerning this clone: At one end the junction does not follow the germline gene, possibly because of a read error. CDR3 in amino acids: CASSRTVLTEAFF. As DNA, the CDR3 is TGTGCTAGCAGCAGGACAGTGCTGACTGAAGCTTTCTTT. This chain uses TRBV7-7 with TRBJ1-1, with D tentatively TRBD1 (6 bases). Germline CDR1 SSHAT, CDR2 FNYEAQ (reference sequence). This CDR3 has 13 residues.

This clone was seen only a few times. CDR3 residues: CASSSGQLNEKLFF. CDR3 nucleotides: TGTGCCAGCAGCTCGGGACAGCTCAATGAAAAACTGTTTTTT. J is TRBJ1-4 and V is TRBV7-8; 7 bases agree with TRBD1. The CDR3 extends over 14 amino acids. Unmatched junction bases numbered 4, after V lost 4 bases and J lost 5 bases. Germline values: CDR1 SGHVS, CDR2 FQNEAQ.

The chain carries TRBV29-1 and TRBJ1-2; 8 bases are shared with TRBD1. The CDR3 is 12 residues long. V lost 5 bases to trimming and J lost 5 bases; unmatched junction nucleotides: 4. CDR1 and CDR2 (germline): SQVTM, ANQGSEA. CDR3 sequence (DNA): TGCAGCGTTCATACAGGGGGTTATGGCTACACCTTC. Its translation: CSVHTGGYGYTF.

The rearrangement uses TRBV15 and TRBJ2-7; the match to TRBD1 covers 7 bases. Germline-derived CDR1 and CDR2 are LNHNV and YYDKDF (reference sequence). The trim removed 0 bases at V and 2 bases at J, leaving 1 base unmatched. The CDR3 has 14 residues. CDR3 sequence reads: CATSRDQGAYEQYF. The CDR3, as DNA: TGTGCCACCAGCAGAGACCAGGGGGCCTACGAGCAGTACTTC.

The rearrangement joins TRBV15 to TRBJ2-7; TRBD1 agrees at 9 bases. Germline CDR1 is LNHNV and CDR2 is YYDKDF (reference sequence). Unmatched junction bases numbered 2, after V lost 1 base and J lost 1 base. The CDR3 has 15 residues. CDR3 nucleotide sequence: TGTGCCACCAGCAGAGGACAGGGGGTGTCCTACGAGCAGTACTTC. This codes for CATSRGQGVSYEQYF.

The V gene is TRBV6-5, the J gene TRBJ2-7; no clear D gene. V was trimmed by 0 bases and J by 6 bases, leaving 9 bases between them. CDR3 length: 13 amino acids. The germline V gene encodes CDR1 MNHEY and CDR2 SVGAGI. The CDR3 region is CASSYSRSVEQYF. The CDR3, as DNA: TGTGCCAGCAGTTACTCGCGCTCCGTCGAGCAGTACTTC.

The chain uses TRBV7-3 and TRBJ1-6, with D unresolved. V was cut by 2 bases and J by 6 bases, with 17 bases left in between. The V gene's germline CDR1 is SGHTA and CDR2 FQGTGA. There are 17 residues in the CDR3. This chain's CDR3 is CASSLEPGGKSNSPLHF. CDR3 coding DNA: TGTGCCAGCAGCTTAGAACCCGGCGGCAAGAGTAATTCACCCCTCCACTTT.

The rearrangement joins TRBV29-1 to TRBJ2-1; 10 positions agree with TRBD2. From germline, CDR1 is SQVTM and CDR2 ANQGSEA. The CDR3 consists of 14 residues. The J segment lost 4 bases and the V segment lost 6 bases, leaving 6 bases of the junction unmatched. Here the CDR3 reads CSVKLAGFYNEQFF. In DNA, the CDR3 is TGCAGCGTGAAACTAGCGGGGTTTTACAATGAGCAGTTCTTC.

V usage is TRBV4-2 and J usage is TRBJ1-5, with TRBD1 identical over 12 bases. CDR3 length: 17 residues. V lost 1 base and J lost 5; bases outside the gene matches: 6. Germline assignment: CDR1 LGHNA and CDR2 YNFKEQ. In DNA form, the CDR3 reads TGTGCCAGCAGCCAAGGGGACAGGGGGCGCGGGGATCAGCCCCAGCATTTT. Translation gives CASSQGDRGRGDQPQHF.

The V call is TRBV15, the J call TRBJ1-3; unclear D gene. This CDR3 comprises 16 residues. Germline V gene data show CDR1 as LNHNV and CDR2 as YYDKDF (reference sequence). Trimming pared 1 base from V and 0 bases from J, leaving 10 bases between. CDR3 sequence reads: CATSRGPESSGNTIYF. CDR3 coding DNA: TGTGCCACCAGCAGAGGCCCGGAGAGCTCTGGAAACACCATATATTTT.